Listed below are T cell receptor beta chains from one sample, sequenced in a study of shared clonotypes between healthy human individuals. Sequencing used immunoSEQ multiplex PCR; TCRdb keeps in-frame clones, though not all of them. The data show roughly 2.2 million clones, roughly 90% seen once. The sequenced sample consisted of naive CD4+ T cells from PBMCs. The receptors here all came from a man younger than 30 in good health. Some clones in this sample may be carry-over from other donors' samples. Each CDR3 is given with its conserved first and last residue. The D gene is left open where the match is weak. Size is stated for part of the rows, as once, few or many counts, or as a class when the clone is expanded.

NA NA TRBJ2-1 TRBV6-4 TGTGCCAGCAGTGAGGAGGATTACAATGAGCAGTTCTTC CASSEEDYNEQFF
NA TRBD1 TRBJ2-7 TRBV28 TGTGCCAGCAGTTCCCTCGGACAGGCCTACTACGAGCAGTACTTC CASSSLGQAYYEQYF
NA NA TRBJ2-7 TRBV4-3 TGCGCCAGCAGCCAAGATCCGCGGGGTCTTTCCTACGAGCAGTACTTC CASSQDPRGLSYEQYF
NA TRBD1 TRBJ2-7 TRBV5-6 TGTGCCAGCAGCTTTTACAGGGGGCGTCAGGAGCAGTACTTC CASSFYRGRQEQYF
NA TRBD2 TRBJ2-1 TRBV7-9 TGTGCCAGCAGCTTAGTGTGGGAGGGGAATGAGCAGTTCTTC CASSLVWEGNEQFF
NA TRBD2 TRBJ2-1 TRBV7-3 TGTGCCAGCAGCTCCCGCGGGAGCGGCCAATACAATGAGCAGTTCTTC CASSSRGSGQYNEQFF
NA NA TRBJ2-7 TRBV2 TGTGCCAGCAGTAACCACGAGCAGTACTTC CASSNHEQYF
NA TRBD1 TRBJ1-5 TRBV6-6 TGTGCCAGCAGTCGGACAGGGCTCGGGCAGCCCCAGCATTTT CASSRTGLGQPQHF
once TRBD1 TRBJ2-5 TRBV6-5 TGTGCCAGCAGCGTCGGGACAGGGGGCCAAGAGACCCAGTACTTC CASSVGTGGQETQYF
NA NA TRBJ2-7 TRBV19 TGTGCCAGTAGCGCCGGGTGGGGGGCGGAGGAGCAGTACTTC CASSAGWGAEEQYF
NA NA TRBJ2-2 TRBV5-1 TGCGCCAGCAGCCCATTCACCGGGGAGCTGTTTTTT CASSPFTGELFF
NA NA TRBJ2-7 TRBV20-1 TGCAGTGCTACCGAGCAGTACTTC CSATEQYF
few NA TRBJ1-5 TRBV30 TGTGCCTGGAGTGAAGGTGGGGGCAATCAGCCCCAGCATTTT CAWSEGGGNQPQHF
NA NA TRBJ2-7 TRBV7-3 TGTGCCAGCAGCTTACTCAAAGGGACGAGTTACGAGCAGTACTTC CASSLLKGTSYEQYF
NA NA TRBJ2-1 TRBV30 TGTGCCTGGGTTCCCGGAAACTCCTACAATGAGCAGTTCTTC CAWVPGNSYNEQFF
once NA TRBJ1-5 TRBV7-9 TGTGCCAGCAGCGTTCTCGACGGCCAGCCCCAGCATTTT CASSVLDGQPQHF
NA TRBD1 TRBJ2-7 TRBV25-1 TGTGCCAGCGGTAGATTGACAGGGAGCTCCTACGAGCAGTACTTC CASGRLTGSSYEQYF
NA TRBD1 TRBJ1-5 TRBV28 TGTGCCAGCCGGACACAGGGGACGGGCAATCAGCCCCAGCATTTT CASRTQGTGNQPQHF
NA NA TRBJ1-5 TRBV15 TGTGCCACCAGTCAACCCAATCAGCCCCAGCATTTT CATSQPNQPQHF
NA NA TRBJ2-3 TRBV19 TGTGCCAGTACCCCCCCGGGGGCAGATACGCAGTATTTT CASTPPGADTQYF
NA TRBD1 TRBJ2-5 TRBV28 TGTGCCAGCAGTTTATCGTCCGGGACAGCTCAAGAGACCCAGTACTTC CASSLSSGTAQETQYF
NA NA TRBJ1-2 TRBV19 TGTGCCAGTAGTATAGCGGCCCGGGGGAGTGAAGGCTACACCTTC CASSIAARGSEGYTF
NA NA TRBJ1-5 TRBV6-5 TGTGCCAGCAGGAGAGGGGTTGGCAATCAGCCCCAGCATTTT CASRRGVGNQPQHF
NA TRBD1 TRBJ2-7 TRBV25-1 TGTGCCAGCAGGGGACAGGGGAGCTACGAGCAGTACTTC CASRGQGSYEQYF
once NA TRBJ1-5 TRBV7-3 TGTGCCAGCAGCTTACGGATAAGTTTCCCCCAGCATTTT CASSLRISFPQHF
NA NA TRBJ1-1 TRBV29-1 TGCAGCGTTCGCAACACTGAAGCTTTCTTT CSVRNTEAFF
NA TRBD1 TRBJ1-1 TRBV10-1 TGCGCCAGCAGTGGAAACAGGGGTAGAGGCACTGAAGCTTTCTTT CASSGNRGRGTEAFF
once TRBD2 TRBJ2-7 TRBV28 TGTGCCAGCAGTTTTCAGCGGGATGTCCCCGAGCAGTACTTC CASSFQRDVPEQYF
NA NA TRBJ1-3 TRBV6-6 TGTGCCAGCAGAATCCCCGGAGGTTCTGGAAACACCATATATTTT CASRIPGGSGNTIYF
NA NA TRBJ1-5 TRBV6-5 TGTGCCAGCAGGCACGACAATAGCAATCAGCCCCAGCATTTT CASRHDNSNQPQHF
NA NA TRBJ1-1 TRBV9 TGTGCCAGCAGCCCCCAGGGTGGCAGGAACACTGAAGCTTTCTTT CASSPQGGRNTEAFF
once NA TRBJ2-7 TRBV27 TGTGCCAGCAGTTTAATCTCCGGAGCAATGTACGAGCAGTACTTC CASSLISGAMYEQYF
NA NA TRBJ2-2 TRBV2 TGTGCCAGCAGTGAATCCGCGGGAAAGAACACCGGGGAGCTGTTTTTT CASSESAGKNTGELFF
once NA TRBJ1-3 TRBV5-4 TGTGCCAGCAGCCAAAAAAGTGGGGCCGTCTCTGGAAACACCATATATTTT CASSQKSGAVSGNTIYF
NA TRBD1 TRBJ1-1 TRBV6-1 TGTGCCAGCATCCCGGGACAGGGGGCGATCACTGAAGCTTTCTTT CASIPGQGAITEAFF
NA TRBD1 TRBJ2-7 TRBV6-5 TGTGCCAGCAGGCCCGGGACAGGGGATCGGCACGAGCAGTACTTC CASRPGTGDRHEQYF
NA NA TRBJ2-7 TRBV6-5 TGTGCCAGCAGCGGGACGGCCGGGGTGAAGCAGTACTTC CASSGTAGVKQYF
NA TRBD1 TRBJ1-5 TRBV18 TGTGCCAGCTCACCGGGACAGGGGGCTCGGCCCCAGCATTTT CASSPGQGARPQHF
NA TRBD2 TRBJ2-1 TRBV7-9 TGTGCCAGCAGCTTTGGTGCTAGCGGTTACAATGAGCAGTTCTTC CASSFGASGYNEQFF
NA TRBD2 TRBJ2-1 TRBV18 TGTGCCAGCCAATCGATACTAGCGGTCTACAATGAGCAGTTCTTC CASQSILAVYNEQFF
once TRBD1 TRBJ1-5 TRBV7-9 TGTGCCAGCAGCCCCGGGACAGGAGAGAGACCCCAGCATTTT CASSPGTGERPQHF
NA TRBD2 TRBJ2-3 TRBV4-3 TGCGCCAGCAGCCCCTGGACTAGCGGGAAGGCAGATACGCAGTATTTT CASSPWTSGKADTQYF
few TRBD2 TRBJ2-2 TRBV5-4 TGTGCCAGCAGAATCGCCCCTAGCGGGAACACCGGGGAGCTGTTTTTT CASRIAPSGNTGELFF
NA TRBD1 TRBJ1-5 TRBV5-6 TGTGCCAGCAGCTTAGGCAGGGGGGATCAGCCCCAGCATTTT CASSLGRGDQPQHF
NA TRBD1 TRBJ2-3 TRBV5-5 TGTGCCAGCAGCTTGGCAGGGGGTAGGGCAGATACGCAGTATTTT CASSLAGGRADTQYF
NA TRBD1 TRBJ1-2 TRBV28 TGTGCCAGCAGCGAGGGTACAGGGGCGGTGGGGGGCTACACCTTC CASSEGTGAVGGYTF
NA NA TRBJ1-4 TRBV7-2 TGTGCCAGCACCCCGGACAGACCTAATGAAAAACTGTTTTTT CASTPDRPNEKLFF
once NA TRBJ2-2 TRBV11-3 TGTGCCAGCAGCTTTGGAGCGAACACCGGGGAGCTGTTTTTT CASSFGANTGELFF
NA NA TRBJ1-2 TRBV30 TGTGCCTGGAGTGTATCTACAGTATTCGGCTACACCTTC CAWSVSTVFGYTF
NA NA TRBJ1-1 TRBV7-9 TGTGCCAGCAGCTACCTAGGCCATAACACTGAAGCTTTCTTT CASSYLGHNTEAFF
NA NA TRBJ1-2 TRBV5-1 TGCGCCAGCAGCTTGGGGACGGGATATGGCTACACCTTC CASSLGTGYGYTF
NA NA TRBJ2-2 TRBV10-3 TGTGCCATCAGCCCCGGGGACCGGACCGGGGAGCTGTTTTTT CAISPGDRTGELFF
NA TRBD2 TRBJ2-1 TRBV6-4 TGTGCCAGCAGTGCCTTAGCGGGAGGGCCTGCTGAGCAGTTCTTC CASSALAGGPAEQFF
once TRBD2 TRBJ2-1 TRBV28 TGTGCCAGCAGCCCCCCCCTAGCGGGAGGGAATGAGCAGTTCTTC CASSPPLAGGNEQFF
NA TRBD1 TRBJ2-3 TRBV5-1 TGCGCCAGCAGGGGGACAGGGCGGGCCACAGATACGCAGTATTTT CASRGTGRATDTQYF